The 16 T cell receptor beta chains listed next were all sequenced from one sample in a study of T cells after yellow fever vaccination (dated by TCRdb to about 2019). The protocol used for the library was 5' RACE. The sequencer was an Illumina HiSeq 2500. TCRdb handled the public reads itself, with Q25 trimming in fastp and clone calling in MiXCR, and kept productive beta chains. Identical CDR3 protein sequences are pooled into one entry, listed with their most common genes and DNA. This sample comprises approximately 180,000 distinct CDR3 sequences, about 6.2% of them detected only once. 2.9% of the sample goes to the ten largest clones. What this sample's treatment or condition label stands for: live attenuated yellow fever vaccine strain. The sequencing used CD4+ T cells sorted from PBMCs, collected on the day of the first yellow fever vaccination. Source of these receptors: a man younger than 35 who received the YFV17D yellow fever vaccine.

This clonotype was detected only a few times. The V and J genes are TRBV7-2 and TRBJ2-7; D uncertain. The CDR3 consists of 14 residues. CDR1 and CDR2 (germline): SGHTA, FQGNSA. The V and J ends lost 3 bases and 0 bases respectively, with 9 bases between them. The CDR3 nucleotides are TGTGCCAGCAGCTTCCGTGACGCCTCCTACGAGCAGTACTTC. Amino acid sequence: CASSFRDASYEQYF.

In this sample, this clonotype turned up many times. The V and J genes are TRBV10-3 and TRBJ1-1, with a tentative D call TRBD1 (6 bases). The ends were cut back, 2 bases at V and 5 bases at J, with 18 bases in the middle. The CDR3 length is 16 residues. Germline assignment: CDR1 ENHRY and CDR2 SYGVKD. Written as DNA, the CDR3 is TGTGCCATCAGTGAGACCCGGACAGATGGGGGAACTGAAGCTTTCTTT. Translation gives CAISETRTDGGTEAFF.

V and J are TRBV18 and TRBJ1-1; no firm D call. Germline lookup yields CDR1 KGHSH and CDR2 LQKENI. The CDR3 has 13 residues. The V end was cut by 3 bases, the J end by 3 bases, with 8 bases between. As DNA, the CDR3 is TGTGCCAGCTCACCTGGTATGGACACTGAAGCTTTCTTT. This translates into CASSPGMDTEAFF.

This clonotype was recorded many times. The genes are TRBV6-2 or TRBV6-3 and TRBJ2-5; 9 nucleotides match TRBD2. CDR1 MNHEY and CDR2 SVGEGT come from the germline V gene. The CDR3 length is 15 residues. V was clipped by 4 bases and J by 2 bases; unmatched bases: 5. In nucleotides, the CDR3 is TGTGCCAGCAGTTCTATGACTAGCGGACAAGAGACCCAGTACTTC. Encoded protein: CASSSMTSGQETQYF.

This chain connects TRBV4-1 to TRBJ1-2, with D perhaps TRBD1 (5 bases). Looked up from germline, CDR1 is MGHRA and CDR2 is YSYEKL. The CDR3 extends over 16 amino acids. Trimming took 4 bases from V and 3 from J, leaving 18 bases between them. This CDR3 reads CASSPGVSGFDYGYTF. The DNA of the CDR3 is TGCGCCAGCAGCCCGGGGGTATCCGGGTTTGACTATGGCTACACCTTC.

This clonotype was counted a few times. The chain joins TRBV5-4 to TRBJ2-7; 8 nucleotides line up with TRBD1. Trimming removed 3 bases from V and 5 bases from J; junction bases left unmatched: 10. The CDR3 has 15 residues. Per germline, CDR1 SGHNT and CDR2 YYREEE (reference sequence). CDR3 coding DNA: TGTGCCAGCAGCTCATCGGGCAGGGGGCTCGACGAGCAGTACTTC. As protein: CASSSSGRGLDEQYF. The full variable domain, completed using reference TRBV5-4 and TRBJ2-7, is ETGVTQSPTHLIKTRGQQVTLRCSSQSGHNTVSWYQQALGQGPQFIFQYYREEENGRGNFPPRFSGLQFPNYSSELNVNALELDDSALYLCASSSSGRGLDEQYFGPGTRLTVT.

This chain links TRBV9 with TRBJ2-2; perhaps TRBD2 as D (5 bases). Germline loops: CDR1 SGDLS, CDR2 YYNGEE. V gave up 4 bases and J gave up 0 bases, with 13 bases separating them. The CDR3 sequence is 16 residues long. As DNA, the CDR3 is TGTGCCAGCAGCTCAAGAACTAGGCCGAACACCGGGGAGCTGTTTTTT. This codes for CASSSRTRPNTGELFF.

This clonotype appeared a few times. In nucleotides, the CDR3 is TGTGCCAGCAGCCCAGGACAGGACCGCCCCGGGGAGCTGTTTTTT. This sequence encodes CASSPGQDRPGELFF. The chain combines TRBV11-1 with TRBJ2-2, with 7 bases aligning to TRBD1. This CDR3 has 15 residues. Germline-derived CDR1 and CDR2 are SGHAT and FQDESV (reference sequence). V shed 5 bases, J shed 6 bases, and the junction held 9 bases outside the gene matches.

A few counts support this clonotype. The CDR3 DNA is TGCGCCAGCAGCTTAGAGGGGTCTTCGGATGAGCAGTTCTTC. Its protein product is CASSLEGSSDEQFF. J is TRBJ2-1 and V is TRBV5-1, with D perhaps given as TRBD1 or TRBD2 (5 bases each). CDR3 size: 14 residues. Trimming stripped 2 bases from V and 8 bases from J, with 14 bases between. Germline assignment: CDR1 SGHRS and CDR2 YFSETQ.

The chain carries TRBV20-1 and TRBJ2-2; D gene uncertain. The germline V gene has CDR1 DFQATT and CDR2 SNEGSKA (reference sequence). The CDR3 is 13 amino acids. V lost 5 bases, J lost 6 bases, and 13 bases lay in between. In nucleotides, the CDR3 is TGCAGTGCTCCCCGACCCGGCGCCGGGGAGCTGTTTTTT. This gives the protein CSAPRPGAGELFF.

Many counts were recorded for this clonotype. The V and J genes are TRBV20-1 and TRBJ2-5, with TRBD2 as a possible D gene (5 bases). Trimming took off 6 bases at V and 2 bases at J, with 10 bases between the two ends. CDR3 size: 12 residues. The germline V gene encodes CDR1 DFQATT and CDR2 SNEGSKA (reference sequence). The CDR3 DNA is TGCAGTGCCCGAACGGGGCAAGAGACCCAGTACTTC. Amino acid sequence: CSARTGQETQYF.

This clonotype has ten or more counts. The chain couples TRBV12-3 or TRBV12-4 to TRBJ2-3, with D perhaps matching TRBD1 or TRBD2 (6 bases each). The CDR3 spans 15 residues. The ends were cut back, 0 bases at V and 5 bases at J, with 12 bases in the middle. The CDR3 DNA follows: TGTGCCAGCAGTTTAGCTGGGGGGCGGATAGATACGCAGTATTTT. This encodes CASSLAGGRIDTQYF.

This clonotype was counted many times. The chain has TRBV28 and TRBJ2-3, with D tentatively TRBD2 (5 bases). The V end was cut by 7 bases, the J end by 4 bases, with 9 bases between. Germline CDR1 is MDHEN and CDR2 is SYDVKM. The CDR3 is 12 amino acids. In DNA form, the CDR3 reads TGTGCCAGCAACTACGGGGCAGATACGCAGTATTTT. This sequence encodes CASNYGADTQYF.

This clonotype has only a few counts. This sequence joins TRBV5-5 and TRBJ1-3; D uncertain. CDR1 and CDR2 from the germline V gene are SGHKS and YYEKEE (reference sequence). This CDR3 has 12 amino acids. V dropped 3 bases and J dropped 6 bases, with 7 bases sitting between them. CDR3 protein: CASSWEENTIYF. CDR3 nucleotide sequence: TGTGCCAGCAGCTGGGAGGAAAACACCATATATTTT.

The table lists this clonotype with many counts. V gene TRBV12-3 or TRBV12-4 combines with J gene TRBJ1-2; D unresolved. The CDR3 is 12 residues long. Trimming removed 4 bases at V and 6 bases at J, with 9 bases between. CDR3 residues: CASSSTWNGYTF. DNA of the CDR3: TGTGCCAGCAGTTCGACCTGGAATGGCTACACCTTC.

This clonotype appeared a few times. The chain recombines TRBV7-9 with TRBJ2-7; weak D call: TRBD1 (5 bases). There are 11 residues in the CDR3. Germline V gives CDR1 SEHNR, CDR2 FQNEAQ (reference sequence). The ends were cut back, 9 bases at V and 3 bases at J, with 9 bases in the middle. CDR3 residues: CARLGHYEQYF. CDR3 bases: TGTGCCAGACTGGGGCACTACGAGCAGTACTTC.